What follows are 15 T cell receptor beta chains derived from one specimen sequenced in a study of cytomegalovirus exposure and HLA in healthy donors. Primers: 60 Vbeta forward and 13 Jbeta reverse. The repertoire was sequenced with immunoSEQ multiplex PCR; TCRdb's copy has only in-frame clones and lacks some. The sample holds roughly 140,000 clones, over 75% seen once. The sequencing sample was made of PBMCs. The origin of the receptors is a male donor in good health and CMV-seronegative.

As for this clone: At the DNA level, this CDR3 is encoded by other sequences in the same sample as well. This rearrangement joins TRBV7-6 to TRBJ2-7; D gene unclear. The CDR3 is made up of 13 amino acids. V lost 1 base and J lost 4, with 8 bases in between. Germline-derived CDR1 and CDR2 are SGHVS and FNYEAQ. CDR3 bases: TGTGCCAGCAGCTTAGGTGACTCTTACGAGCAGTACTTC. It yields the protein CASSLGDSYEQYF.

The rearrangement links TRBV7-2 to TRBJ2-7; possibly TRBD1 for D (5 bases). The length of the CDR3 is 15 residues. Germline CDR1 is SGHTA and CDR2 is FQGNSA. V was pared by 7 bases and J by 6 bases, with 22 bases between. CDR3 in DNA: TGTGCCAGCACACATCAGGGCACCGGCGTTGTCGAGCAGTACTTC. Residues: CASTHQGTGVVEQYF.

This clone was seen only once. CDR3 sequence: CASSSGGARMLRTQYF. In DNA form, the CDR3 reads TGTGCCAGCAGTTCGGGGGGCGCCCGGATGCTGAGGACCCAGTACTTC. This chain joins TRBV27 and TRBJ2-5; a possible D gene is TRBD2 (7 bases). V was pared by 4 bases and J by 7 bases, with 22 bases between. The length of the CDR3 is 16 residues. CDR1 and CDR2 (germline): MNHEY, SMNVEV (reference sequence).

The J gene is TRBJ1-1, the V gene TRBV7-3; D is uncertain. This CDR3 has 12 residues. The germline gives CDR1 SGHTA, CDR2 FQGTGA. V lost 8 bases, J lost 3 bases, and 10 bases lay in between. The CDR3 DNA is TGTGCCAGCGATCAGGAGGACACTGAAGCTTTCTTT. It specifies CASDQEDTEAFF.

This clone occurred once. The rearrangement joins TRBV11-2 to TRBJ2-7; the D gene is possibly TRBD2 (6 bases). CDR1 SGHAT and CDR2 FQNNGV come from the germline V gene. The ends were cut back, 2 bases at V and 5 bases at J, with 10 bases in the middle. The CDR3 has 13 amino acids. CDR3 protein: CASSLFGSHEQYF. CDR3 nucleotides: TGTGCCAGCAGCTTATTCGGGAGCCACGAGCAGTACTTC. The variable domain in full, completed from reference TRBV11-2 and TRBJ2-7, reads EAGVAQSPRYKIIEKRQSVAFWCNPISGHATLYWYQQILGQGPKLLIQFQNNGVVDDSQLPKDRFSAERLKGVDSTLKIQPAKLEDSAVYLCASSLFGSHEQYFGPGTRLTVT.

The chain recombines TRBV30 with TRBJ2-3, with no clear D. V shed 5 bases and J shed 5 bases, with 20 bases lying between them. This CDR3 region has 15 residues. Germline CDR1 reads GTSNPN; CDR2 reads SVGIG (reference sequence). CDR3 DNA sequence: TGTGCCTGGGATTCTCAACCGACTGCTAGAGATACGCAGTATTTT. Its protein product is CAWDSQPTARDTQYF.

A few counts support this clone. This chain joins TRBV25-1 and TRBJ1-1, with 7 bases aligning to TRBD1. CDR3 length: 15 residues. V shed 2 bases and J 0 bases; nucleotides not matched to a gene: 3. CDR1 is MGHDK, CDR2 SYGVNS, per germline. The CDR3 region has the DNA TGTGCCAGCAGTGAACCGGGACAGATGAACACTGAAGCTTTCTTT. It specifies CASSEPGQMNTEAFF.

The rearrangement links TRBV28 to TRBJ1-4, with D perhaps TRBD1 (5 bases). V was shortened by 11 bases and J by 10 bases, with 20 bases between the two germline ends. The CDR3 contains 13 residues. The germline V gene encodes CDR1 MDHEN and CDR2 SYDVKM. CDR3 DNA: TGTGCCTCCTCCAAGGACACACCCGGAAAACTGTTTTTT. Translated, it gives CASSKDTPGKLFF.

This clone was recorded once. V gene TRBV29-1 combines with J gene TRBJ2-1, with TRBD1 identical over 9 bases. The CDR3 totals 12 residues. J was trimmed by 8 bases and V by 6 bases; bases with no gene match: 5. The V gene's germline CDR1 is SQVTM and CDR2 ANQGSEA. The CDR3 DNA reads TGCAGCGTCGACAGGGGGGACGATGAGCAGTTCTTC. Its translation: CSVDRGDDEQFF.

The chain carries TRBV7-9 and TRBJ1-1; perhaps TRBD1 as D (6 bases). The ends were cut back, 5 bases at V and 7 bases at J, with 11 bases in the middle. This CDR3 has 12 amino acids. Germline V CDR1 and CDR2: SEHNR, FQNEAQ (reference sequence). Written as DNA, the CDR3 is TGTGCCAGCAGCACTACAGGGTATGAAGCTTTCTTT. It codes for CASSTTGYEAFF.

The V gene is TRBV6-1, the J gene TRBJ2-3; possible D gene TRBD1, 5 bases. Germline-derived CDR1 and CDR2 are MNHNS and SASEGT. Trimming left V 0 bases short and J 2 bases short, with 18 bases between. CDR3 length: 18 residues. CDR3 amino acids: CASSEALLSRTNTDTQYF. CDR3 nucleotides: TGTGCCAGCAGTGAAGCGCTTTTGAGCAGGACAAACACAGATACGCAGTATTTT.

The V and J genes are TRBV2 and TRBJ2-7; 10 nucleotides line up with TRBD2. This CDR3 is built from 17 residues. Germline V gives CDR1 SNHLY, CDR2 FYNNEI. The V segment lost 6 bases and the J segment 4 bases; nucleotides outside the gene matches: 15. CDR3 in DNA: TGTGCCAGCAGCCTAAATGGCGGACTAGCGGAGACTTACGAGCAGTACTTC. Residues: CASSLNGGLAETYEQYF. The variable domain in full, completed from reference TRBV2 and TRBJ2-7, reads EPEVTQTPSHQVTQMGQEVILRCVPISNHLYFYWYRQILGQKVEFLVSFYNNEISEKSEIFDDQFSVERPDGSNFTLKIRSTKLEDSAMYFCASSLNGGLAETYEQYFGPGTRLTVT.

The rearrangement uses TRBV5-5 and TRBJ1-1; D is possibly TRBD1 (6 bases). Per the germline V gene, CDR1 is SGHKS and CDR2 is YYEKEE (reference sequence). The CDR3 consists of 16 residues. Trimming cost V 0 bases and J 0 bases, with 12 bases left between them. For the CDR3, the DNA is TGTGCCAGCAGCTTGGAGGACAGAACCTTGAACACTGAAGCTTTCTTT. Its translation: CASSLEDRTLNTEAFF.

The chain is built from TRBV9 and TRBJ2-1, with D possibly TRBD2 on 6 matching bases. The CDR3 extends over 14 amino acids. V lost 3 bases and J lost 4, with 11 bases in between. The germline V gene has CDR1 SGDLS and CDR2 YYNGEE. In DNA, the CDR3 is TGTGCCAGCAGCGCCCGGGACTCATACAATGAGCAGTTCTTC. Protein product: CASSARDSYNEQFF.

CDR3 sequence reads: CASSLETFTDTQYF. The CDR3 nucleotides are TGTGCCAGCAGCTTAGAAACTTTCACAGATACGCAGTATTTT. The chain has TRBV5-4 and TRBJ2-3; D unclear. The CDR3 is 14 amino acids. Trimming removed 2 bases from V and 2 bases from J, with 9 bases in between. Germline CDR1 reads SGHNT; CDR2 reads YYREEE (reference sequence).